This is a list of T cell receptor beta chains from one sample in a study of tumour-infiltrating T cells in Burkitt lymphoma. Method: immunoSEQ multiplex PCR; TCRdb's copy keeps in-frame clones and lacks some. Among some 7,800 clones listed, over 65% were seen once. Sequenced input: tumor tissue. The receptors come from a human donor with diffuse large B-cell lymphoma. CDR3s include the opening cysteine and the closing phenylalanine or tryptophan. The D gene is left open where the match is weak. Size is omitted from some rows. Given values are once, few, many or a class for expanded clones.

j_call | d_call | v_call | clone_size | cdr3_length | cdr3_aa | cdr3_nt
TRBJ1-4 | TRBD1 | TRBV6-6 | NA | 14 | CASSYTGANEKLFF | TGTGCCAGCAGTTACACAGGGGCTAATGAAAAACTGTTTTTT
TRBJ2-1 | TRBD1 | TRBV12-5 | NA | 13 | CASGLRQGDEQFF | TGTGCTAGTGGTTTGAGACAGGGGGATGAGCAGTTCTTC
TRBJ1-6 | NA | TRBV6-5 | few | 16 | CASSYSLDHYNSPLHF | TGTGCCAGCAGTTACTCGTTGGACCACTATAATTCACCCCTCCACTTT
TRBJ1-4 | NA | TRBV10-3 | few | 13 | CASQTGFNEKLFF | TGTGCCTCCCAGACAGGCTTTAATGAAAAACTGTTTTTT
TRBJ2-7 | NA | TRBV6-5 | NA | 12 | CASSEWLYEQYF | TGCGCCAGCAGTGAATGGCTTTACGAGCAGTACTTC
TRBJ2-7 | NA | TRBV5-4 | NA | 12 | CASSLTDYEQYF | TGTGCCAGCAGCTTGACCGATTACGAGCAGTACTTC
TRBJ2-5 | TRBD2 | TRBV9 | NA | 16 | CASSVGASGHGGAQYF | TGTGCCAGCAGCGTAGGGGCTAGCGGTCACGGGGGGGCCCAGTACTTC
TRBJ2-5 | NA | TRBV7-3 | NA | 15 | CASSQTGSLGETQYF | TGTGCCAGCAGCCAGACGGGCAGTTTGGGGGAGACCCAGTACTTC
TRBJ1-1 | NA | TRBV10-3 | few | 11 | CASSYGVGAFF | TGTGCCAGCAGTTACGGGGTGGGGGCTTTCTTT
TRBJ1-1 | NA | TRBV2 | medium-sized | 13 | CASGEEVDTEAFF | TGTGCCAGCGGGGAGGAGGTCGACACTGAAGCTTTCTTT
TRBJ1-3 | NA | TRBV6-5 | NA | 15 | CASSPTGGPGNTIYF | TGTGCCAGCAGCCCGACGGGAGGTCCTGGAAACACCATATATTTT
TRBJ1-1 | NA | TRBV29-1 | NA | 13 | CSVQPGSSVGAFF | TGCAGCGTTCAACCAGGCAGTTCAGTCGGAGCTTTCTTT
TRBJ2-7 | NA | TRBV10-2 | few | 13 | CASNARGPYEQYF | TGCGCCAGCAATGCCCGGGGCCCCTACGAGCAGTACTTC
TRBJ2-7 | NA | TRBV2 | NA | 12 | CASRRLSYEQYF | TGTGCCTCAAGGCGGCTCTCCTACGAGCAGTACTTC
TRBJ1-3 | TRBD1 | TRBV4-3 | NA | 17 | CASSPQGAPRLGNTIYF | TGCGCCAGCAGCCCACAGGGGGCTCCAAGGTTGGGAAACACCATATATTTT
TRBJ1-1 | NA | TRBV27 | NA | 14 | CASSRANREAKAFF | TGTGCCAGCAGCCGCGCGAACAGGGAAGCAAAAGCTTTCTTT
TRBJ2-3 | NA | TRBV6-5 | NA | 14 | CASGLAGGQGTQYF | TGTGCCAGCGGCTTAGCGGGGGGACAGGGTACGCAGTATTTT
TRBJ2-7 | NA | TRBV2 | NA | 12 | CASSPGPEMEYF | TGTGCCAGCAGCCCCGGGCCGGAGATGGAGTACTTC
TRBJ1-3 | NA | TRBV14 | NA | 15 | CASSERANSGNTIYF | TGTGCCAGCAGCGAACGAGCAAACTCTGGAAACACCATATATTTT
TRBJ2-1 | NA | TRBV5-1 | NA | 13 | CASSYDSYNEQFF | TGCGCCAGCAGCTACGACTCTTACAATGAGCAGTTCTTC
TRBJ1-1 | NA | TRBV5-5 | large | 13 | CASSLWAFTEAFF | TGTGCCAGCAGCTTGTGGGCGTTCACTGAAGCTTTCTTT
TRBJ1-2 | NA | TRBV6-6 | NA | 16 | CASSYPPQSSNYGYTF | TGTGCCAGCAGTTACCCCCCCCAGTCCTCTAACTATGGCTACACCTTC
TRBJ1-3 | NA | TRBV6-1 | NA | 15 | CASSDRSHSGNTIYF | TGTGCCAGCAGCGACAGGTCGCACTCTGGAAACACCATATATTTT
TRBJ2-1 | TRBD2 | TRBV5-6 | NA | 16 | CASSRIPTGGYNEQFF | TGTGCCAGCAGCAGGATTCCTACGGGGGGTTACAATGAGCAGTTCTTC
TRBJ1-1 | NA | TRBV2 | once | 13 | CASSEREYTEAFF | TGTGCCAGCAGTGAGAGGGAGTACACTGAAGCTTTCTTT
TRBJ1-3 | NA | TRBV5-1 | NA | 15 | CASSLAGLVGNTIYF | TGCGCCAGCAGCTTGGCAGGGCTAGTTGGAAACACCATATATTTT
TRBJ2-7 | NA | TRBV27 | NA | 14 | CASRSTPYQGEQYF | TGTGCTTCCAGGAGTACTCCTTACCAAGGCGAGCAGTACTTC
TRBJ2-1 | TRBD2 | TRBV7-2 | NA | 18 | CASSLARLAVTGINEQFF | TGTGCCAGCAGCTTAGCTAGACTAGCGGTTACTGGTATAAATGAGCAGTTCTTC
TRBJ2-5 | NA | TRBV5-1 | NA | 15 | CASSLDGGTWETQYF | TGCGCCAGCAGCTTGGACGGGGGGACATGGGAGACCCAGTACTTC
TRBJ2-7 | NA | TRBV18 | NA | 16 | CASSPLSGRGGYEQYF | TGTGCCAGCTCACCTCTATCGGGACGGGGAGGCTACGAGCAGTACTTC
TRBJ2-6 | NA | TRBV4-1 | few | 16 | CASSLSRGSGANVLTF | TGCGCCAGCAGCCTGTCCAGGGGCTCTGGGGCCAACGTCCTGACTTTC
TRBJ1-2 | NA | TRBV4-3 | NA | 13 | CASSYDLNYGYTF | TGCGCCAGCAGCTACGATCTGAACTATGGCTACACCTTC
TRBJ2-7 | NA | TRBV4-1 | once | 16 | CASSQDPQAWFYEQYF | TGCGCCAGCAGCCAAGATCCCCAAGCGTGGTTCTACGAGCAGTACTTC
TRBJ2-1 | NA | TRBV11-2 | once | 14 | CASSLDGGANEQFF | TGTGCCAGCAGCTTAGATGGGGGGGCCAATGAGCAGTTCTTC
TRBJ2-1 | TRBD2 | TRBV7-2 | few | 18 | CASSQIGPLAGGYNEQFF | TGTGCCAGCAGCCAGATCGGTCCACTAGCGGGGGGATACAATGAGCAGTTCTTC
TRBJ1-2 | TRBD1 | TRBV10-3 | NA | 14 | CAITEGQALYGYTF | TGTGCCATCACCGAAGGACAGGCCCTCTATGGCTACACCTTC
TRBJ2-3 | NA | TRBV11-2 | NA | 13 | CASSYNRARYVYF | TGTGCCAGCAGCTACAACAGGGCCCGCTATGTGTATTTT
TRBJ1-3 | NA | TRBV2 | NA | 12 | CASRGAGNTIYF | TGTGCCAGCAGAGGGGCGGGAAACACCATATATTTT
TRBJ1-1 | NA | TRBV6-1 | NA | 13 | CASSQQANTEAFF | TGTGCCAGCAGCCAACAAGCGAACACTGAAGCTTTCTTT
TRBJ1-1 | TRBD1 | TRBV7-9 | NA | 13 | CASSPRQGSVAFF | TGTGCCAGCAGCCCCCGACAGGGTAGTGTCGCTTTCTTT
TRBJ1-3 | NA | TRBV5-1 | once | 14 | CASSPGATGNTIYF | TGCGCCAGCAGCCCGGGCGCAACTGGAAACACCATATATTTT
TRBJ1-1 | TRBD1 | TRBV10-3 | few | 13 | CAISLRQGTEAFF | TGTGCCATCAGCCTAAGACAGGGCACTGAAGCTTTCTTT
TRBJ1-2 | TRBD1 | TRBV5-1 | NA | 13 | CASSYGTGSGYTF | TGCGCCAGCAGCTATGGGACAGGGTCTGGCTACACCTTC
TRBJ1-1 | NA | TRBV5-8 | NA | 13 | CASSLWAFTEAFF | TGTGCCAGCAGCTTGTGGGCGTTCACTGAAGCTTTCTTT
TRBJ1-2 | TRBD1 | TRBV10-3 | NA | 11 | CALRGTYGYTF | TGTGCCCTCAGGGGGACCTATGGCTACACCTTC
TRBJ2-7 | NA | TRBV6-5 | NA | 13 | CASSFRVNYEQYF | TGTGCCAGCAGTTTCCGGGTCAACTACGAGCAGTACTTC
TRBJ2-2 | TRBD2 | TRBV7-6 | NA | 17 | CASSGLAGGPNTGELFF | TGTGCCAGCAGCGGACTAGCGGGGGGACCGAACACCGGGGAGCTGTTTTTT
TRBJ2-1 | TRBD2 | TRBV6-1 | NA | 13 | CASTSLAGGPQFF | TGTGCCAGCACAAGCTTAGCGGGGGGGCCGCAGTTCTTC
TRBJ1-1 | NA | TRBV5-8 | NA | 15 | CASTLGGLGIERAFF | TGTGCCAGCACCCTGGGGGGTCTTGGAATTGAACGGGCTTTCTTT
TRBJ1-4 | NA | TRBV18 | NA | 15 | CASSEYTETNEKLFF | TGTGCCAGCTCAGAATACACCGAGACTAATGAAAAACTGTTTTTT
TRBJ2-5 | TRBD2 | TRBV7-2 | NA | 15 | CASSYQRGGWETQYF | TGTGCCAGCAGCTATCAGCGGGGGGGCTGGGAGACCCAGTACTTC
TRBJ1-3 | NA | TRBV9 | NA | 15 | CASSPPEGAGNTIYF | TGTGCCAGCAGCCCCCCGGAAGGGGCTGGAAACACCATATATTTT
TRBJ2-2 | TRBD2 | TRBV2 | NA | 13 | CASISGESGELFF | TGTGCCAGCATTAGCGGGGAATCCGGGGAGCTGTTTTTT
TRBJ2-5 | TRBD2 | TRBV5-4 | NA | 14 | CASSVRGGQETQYF | TGTGCCAGCAGCGTGCGGGGGGGCCAAGAGACCCAGTACTTC
TRBJ2-7 | NA | TRBV7-8 | NA | 14 | CASRVGQGPHEQYF | TGTGCCAGCAGGGTTGGGCAGGGGCCCCACGAGCAGTACTTC
TRBJ2-1 | TRBD2 | TRBV4-1 | large | 15 | CASSPSGGLGDEQFF | TGCGCCAGCAGTCCTAGCGGGGGCCTCGGGGATGAGCAGTTCTTC
TRBJ2-5 | NA | TRBV10-1 | once | 13 | CASSQTPQETQYF | TGCGCCAGCAGTCAGACACCTCAAGAGACCCAGTACTTC
TRBJ2-1 | NA | TRBV5-1 | few | 11 | CASSLGNEQFF | TGCGCCAGCAGCTTGGGGAATGAGCAGTTCTTC